Below, 2 T cell receptor beta chains from the same sample are listed, as sequenced in a study of T cells in Graves' hyperthyroidism and ophthalmopathy (dated by TCRdb to the late 2010s). Library prep was done by multiplex PCR. The sequencing machine was an Illumina HiSeq 2000. The TCR beta CDR3 regions were amplified from RNA transcripts. The first round of RT-PCR for the TCR CDR3 was performed with the HTBI primer set and the Qiagen OneStep RT-PCR kit. In TCRdb, the public reads were trimmed at Q25 with fastp and aligned with MiXCR, with productive beta chains retained. Every CDR3 protein is listed once, alongside the most common genes and DNA of its rows. This sample holds some 500,000 distinct CDR3 sequences; about 16% were observed only once. The biggest ten clones account for 25% to 35% of the sample. The sequencing sample was made of blood. The receptors were sampled from a woman in her twenties or thirties with Graves' ophthalmopathy.

Remarks on this clonotype: A much larger clone lies one base from this, so it may be a read error. V gene TRBV5-1 combines with J gene TRBJ2-1; 7 bases map to TRBD2. J lost 5 bases, V lost 4 bases, and 6 bases had no gene match. The CDR3 contains 14 residues. The germline gives CDR1 SGHRS, CDR2 YFSETQ. The CDR3 DNA follows: TGCGCCAGCAGCCCCCTAGCGGAGAACAATGAGCAGTTCTTC. Translating gives CASSPLAENNEQFF.

The table lists this clonotype with many counts. The chain uses TRBV7-2 and TRBJ2-7, with D tentatively TRBD2 (5 bases). The CDR3 runs 16 residues. Trimming left V 0 bases short and J 4 bases short, with 16 bases between. The germline gives CDR1 SGHTA, CDR2 FQGNSA. CDR3 nucleotides: TGTGCCAGCAGCTTAGCCCTCAGCGGAATCCTTTACGAGCAGTACTTC. Its translation: CASSLALSGILYEQYF.